The 25 T cell receptor beta chains reported below all come from one sample, sequenced in a study of T cell changes during pregnancy in multiple sclerosis. Assay: immunoSEQ multiplex PCR; the TCRdb copy retains only in-frame clones and omits some. The profile shows over 35,000 clones, 91% of them singletons. Sequenced here: CD8+ T cells from peripheral blood mononuclear cells, sampled before pregnancy. Source of these receptors: a female donor with multiple sclerosis, enrolled in a pregnancy study.

The CDR3 DNA follows: TGTGCCAGCAGCTTAACAGGACAGTATGAGCAGTTCTTC. Protein product: CASSLTGQYEQFF. The rearrangement joins TRBV7-3 to TRBJ2-1; tentatively, D is TRBD1 (6 bases). V was clipped by 0 bases and J by 8 bases, with 8 bases between them. CDR1 and CDR2 from the germline V gene are SGHTA and FQGTGA. The CDR3 runs 13 residues.

J is TRBJ2-1 and V is TRBV5-6, with a tentative D call TRBD2 (5 bases). The CDR3 extends over 18 amino acids. V was clipped by 7 bases and J by 6 bases, with 29 bases between them. Per the germline V gene, CDR1 is SGHDT and CDR2 is YYEEEE. The CDR3, as DNA: TGTGCCAGCGAGACAAGTGCCGGGGATACATCTTGGGGCAATGAGCAGTTCTTC. Translating it yields CASETSAGDTSWGNEQFF. The full variable domain, rest sourced from reference TRBV5-6 and TRBJ2-1, is DAGVTQSPTHLIKTRGQQVTLRCSPKSGHDTVSWYQQALGQGPQFIFQYYEEEERQRGNFPDRFSGHQFPNYSSELNVNALLLGDSALYLCASETSAGDTSWGNEQFFGPGTRLTVL.

The V call is TRBV27, the J call TRBJ1-4; 7 positions match TRBD1. The CDR3 runs to 14 residues. Germline values: CDR1 MNHEY, CDR2 SMNVEV (reference sequence). J gave up 3 bases and V 5 bases, and 3 bases lay outside the gene matches. CDR3 sequence: CASSPQGANEKLFF. CDR3 DNA: TGTGCCAGCAGTCCTCAGGGGGCTAATGAAAAACTGTTTTTT.

This clone was detected once. V gene TRBV13 combines with J gene TRBJ2-7; 8 bases map to TRBD2. The CDR3 runs 14 residues. Germline lookup yields CDR1 PRHDT and CDR2 FYEKMQ (reference sequence). With 2 bases clipped from V and 1 base from J, the junction kept 1 base outside the gene matches. The CDR3 sequence is CASSLLAGSYEQYF. The CDR3 DNA reads TGTGCCAGCAGCTTATTAGCGGGGTCCTACGAGCAGTACTTC.

The chain carries TRBV9 and TRBJ2-5; D is ambiguous. V shed 4 bases and J shed 0 bases, with 4 bases lying between them. The CDR3 is made up of 12 amino acids. Looked up from germline, CDR1 is SGDLS and CDR2 is YYNGEE. The CDR3 is CASSSYQETQYF. The CDR3 DNA reads as TGTGCCAGCAGCTCGTACCAAGAGACCCAGTACTTC.

The chain combines TRBV5-4 with TRBJ2-7, with 10 positions matching TRBD1. CDR1 is SGHNT and CDR2 is YYREEE in the germline V gene (reference sequence). CDR3 length: 17 residues. V shed 5 bases, J shed 1 base, and the junction held 12 bases outside the gene matches. The CDR3 DNA sequence: TGTGCCAGCAGTCAGGGGGGGCTGGGACAGGGGTCCTACGAGCAGTACTTC. Amino acid sequence: CASSQGGLGQGSYEQYF. Supplemented by reference TRBV5-4 and TRBJ2-7, the full variable domain reads ETGVTQSPTHLIKTRGQQVTLRCSSQSGHNTVSWYQQALGQGPQFIFQYYREEENGRGNFPPRFSGLQFPNYSSELNVNALELDDSALYLCASSQGGLGQGSYEQYFGPGTRLTVT.

This chain connects TRBV19 to TRBJ2-2, with TRBD1 as a possible D gene (5 bases). V was pared by 3 bases and J by 9 bases, with 11 bases between. The CDR3 contains 13 residues. CDR1 LNHDA and CDR2 SQIVND come from the germline V gene (reference sequence). The CDR3 nucleotides read TGTGCCAGTAGTATGGGGCTCCTGAGGGAGCTGTTTTTT. It encodes CASSMGLLRELFF.

This chain links TRBV9 with TRBJ2-7; 10 bases fit TRBD2. The length of the CDR3 is 16 residues. CDR1 SGDLS and CDR2 YYNGEE come from the germline V gene. The J segment lost 2 bases and the V segment lost 3 bases, leaving 8 bases of the junction unmatched. CDR3 protein: CASSDTTSGFPYEQYF. As DNA, the CDR3 is TGTGCCAGCAGCGATACGACTAGCGGGTTCCCCTACGAGCAGTACTTC.

V and J are TRBV9 and TRBJ2-3; D is uncertain. CDR3 size: 13 residues. With 0 bases removed from V and 4 bases from J, the gap between germline ends came to 6 bases. The germline V gene has CDR1 SGDLS and CDR2 YYNGEE. The CDR3 spells CASSVVSSDTQYF. Written as DNA, the CDR3 is TGTGCCAGCAGCGTAGTGTCGTCAGATACGCAGTATTTT. Full variable domain (rest looked up from reference TRBV9 and TRBJ2-3): DSGVTQTPKHLITATGQRVTLRCSPRSGDLSVYWYQQSLDQGLQFLIQYYNGEERAKGNILERFSAQQFPDLHSELNLSSLELGDSALYFCASSVVSSDTQYFGPGTRLTVL.

This CDR3 is CASSPIAAAYNEQFF. For the CDR3, the DNA is TGTGCCAGCAGCCCTATAGCGGCAGCCTACAATGAGCAGTTCTTC. The chain uses TRBV6-5 and TRBJ2-1; tentatively, D is TRBD2 (6 bases). Germline V gene sequence: CDR1 MNHEY, CDR2 SVGAGI. The ends were cut back, 6 bases at V and 2 bases at J, with 14 bases in the middle. The CDR3 consists of 15 residues.

The chain is built from TRBV27 and TRBJ1-2, with TRBD1 identical over 9 bases. V dropped 3 bases and J dropped 6; count of bases not matched to a gene: 11. In germline, CDR1 is MNHEY, CDR2 SMNVEV (reference sequence). This CDR3 has 16 residues. The CDR3 loop is CASSLTPSGQGNGYTF. The DNA of the CDR3 is TGTGCCAGCAGTTTGACCCCGTCGGGACAGGGTAATGGCTACACCTTC.

The chain recombines TRBV28 with TRBJ2-7, with a weak D call TRBD2 (5 bases). In germline, CDR1 is MDHEN, CDR2 SYDVKM. Trimming cost V 6 bases and J 4 bases, with 16 bases left between them. This CDR3 spans 14 amino acids. The CDR3 reads CASRKDGIVYEQYF. The CDR3 DNA follows: TGTGCCAGCAGAAAAGACGGGATAGTGTACGAGCAGTACTTC.

The chain carries TRBV20-1 and TRBJ2-3; D not certain. Germline V gene sequence: CDR1 DFQATT, CDR2 SNEGSKA (reference sequence). The V end lost 5 bases, the J end lost 3 bases, and 6 bases lay between the germline ends. The CDR3 extends over 11 amino acids. This chain's CDR3 is CSAVMTDTQYF. As DNA, the CDR3 is TGCAGTGCTGTCATGACAGATACGCAGTATTTT.

The chain is built from TRBV15 and TRBJ1-1; D is uncertain. With 2 bases removed from V and 0 bases from J, the gap between germline ends came to 7 bases. Germline CDR1 LNHNV, CDR2 YYDKDF (reference sequence). This CDR3 is 14 amino acids long. CDR3 nucleotide sequence: TGTGCCACCAGCAGACGGGTCATGAACACTGAAGCTTTCTTT. The encoded protein is CATSRRVMNTEAFF.

The chain uses TRBV13 and TRBJ2-1; D remains ambiguous. Trimming took 5 bases from V and 2 from J, leaving 13 bases between them. The germline V gene encodes CDR1 PRHDT and CDR2 FYEKMQ (reference sequence). This CDR3 is built from 15 residues. CDR3 bases: TGTGCCAGCAGCCTCTCTAGGAGTACCTACAATGAGCAGTTCTTC. Protein product: CASSLSRSTYNEQFF. The entire variable domain, with the rest obtained from reference TRBV13 and TRBJ2-1, is as follows: AAGVIQSPRHLIKEKRETATLKCYPIPRHDTVYWYQQGPGQDPQFLISFYEKMQSDKGSIPDRFSAQQFSDYHSELNMSSLELGDSALYFCASSLSRSTYNEQFFGPGTRLTVL.

The rearrangement links TRBV7-6 to TRBJ2-7; 8 nucleotides agree with TRBD1. Germline V lookup: CDR1 SGHVS, CDR2 FNYEAQ. The CDR3 totals 15 residues. The ends lost 3 bases at V and 5 bases at J; junction bases unmatched: 9. The CDR3 region is CASSLAAGGLNEQYF. The DNA for the CDR3 is TGTGCCAGCAGCTTGGCGGCAGGGGGCCTAAACGAGCAGTACTTC.

J is TRBJ2-7 and V is TRBV7-9, with D perhaps TRBD2 (6 bases). V lost 4 bases and J 3 bases, leaving 13 bases between the germline ends. The CDR3 runs to 14 residues. Per germline, CDR1 SEHNR and CDR2 FQNEAQ (reference sequence). DNA for the CDR3: TGTGCCAGCAGCTCTTCGACTAGTTTCTACGAGCAGTACTTC. It yields the protein CASSSSTSFYEQYF.

This clone appeared a few times. V and J are TRBV27 and TRBJ2-7; TRBD2 agrees at 13 bases. CDR3 length: 15 amino acids. Germline V lookup: CDR1 MNHEY, CDR2 SMNVEV (reference sequence). Trimming removed 5 bases from V and 5 bases from J; junction bases left unmatched: 6. In DNA form, the CDR3 reads TGTGCCAGCAGTCCAGGGACTAGCGGGATTAACGAGCAGTACTTC. Its protein is CASSPGTSGINEQYF.

The chain combines TRBV27 with TRBJ2-7; 11 positions match TRBD1. Losses at the gene ends were 7 bases for V and 2 bases for J; bases not matched to a gene: 1. The CDR3 extends over 13 amino acids. Germline V lookup: CDR1 MNHEY, CDR2 SMNVEV (reference sequence). CDR3 residues: CASTGQGAYEQYF. In DNA form, the CDR3 reads TGTGCCAGCACGGGACAGGGGGCCTACGAGCAGTACTTC.

The chain combines TRBV19 with TRBJ2-3; 14 positions agree with TRBD2. This CDR3 contains 15 residues. The V gene end was trimmed by 4 bases and the J gene end by 4 bases; junction bases not matched to a gene: 1. Germline V gene lookup returns CDR1 LNHDA and CDR2 SQIVND (reference sequence). The CDR3 region is CASSTTSGGADTQYF. Written as DNA, the CDR3 is TGTGCCAGTAGTACGACTAGCGGGGGGGCAGATACGCAGTATTTT.

This CDR3 is CASSQLTDSPRPYEQYF. DNA of the CDR3: TGTGCCAGCAGTCAATTAACCGACAGTCCCAGACCCTACGAGCAGTACTTC. The chain has TRBV27 and TRBJ2-7; a possible D gene is TRBD1 (5 bases). This CDR3 comprises 17 residues. Trimming took off 5 bases at V and 2 bases at J, with 22 bases between the two ends. CDR1 and CDR2 (germline): MNHEY, SMNVEV (reference sequence).

The V and J genes are TRBV7-8 and TRBJ2-7, with TRBD2 identical over 10 bases. Per the germline V gene, CDR1 is SGHVS and CDR2 is FQNEAQ. The CDR3 has 18 amino acids. J gave up 0 bases and V 4 bases, and 12 bases lay outside the gene matches. This CDR3 is CASSWYQREGRISYEQYF. The CDR3 nucleotides are TGTGCCAGCAGCTGGTACCAGCGGGAGGGCCGGATCTCCTACGAGCAGTACTTC.

This chain joins TRBV18 and TRBJ2-5; 10 nucleotides agree with TRBD1. V lost 4 bases to trimming and J lost 3 bases; unmatched junction nucleotides: 8. This CDR3 is built from 16 residues. CDR1 and CDR2 (germline): KGHSH, LQKENI. CDR3 residues: CASSLPSDRGEETQYF. The CDR3 DNA reads TGTGCCAGCTCACTTCCCTCGGACAGGGGGGAAGAGACCCAGTACTTC.

This clone has a single count. The chain links TRBV15 to TRBJ1-1; no clear D gene. The germline V and J ends were trimmed by 1 base and 4 bases, with 13 bases remaining between them. Germline lookup yields CDR1 LNHNV and CDR2 YYDKDF (reference sequence). This CDR3 spans 15 amino acids. The CDR3 sequence is CATSRVRVGGTEAFF. The CDR3 nucleotides read TGTGCCACCAGCAGAGTTCGGGTAGGCGGCACTGAAGCTTTCTTT.

V is TRBV10-3 and J is TRBJ2-7; tentatively, D is TRBD1 (6 bases). Germline assignment: CDR1 ENHRY and CDR2 SYGVKD. The V end was cut by 2 bases, the J end by 0 bases, with 8 bases between. The CDR3 runs 14 residues. CDR3 sequence: CAISEQGNSYEQYF. The CDR3 coding sequence is TGTGCCATCAGTGAGCAGGGGAACTCCTACGAGCAGTACTTC.